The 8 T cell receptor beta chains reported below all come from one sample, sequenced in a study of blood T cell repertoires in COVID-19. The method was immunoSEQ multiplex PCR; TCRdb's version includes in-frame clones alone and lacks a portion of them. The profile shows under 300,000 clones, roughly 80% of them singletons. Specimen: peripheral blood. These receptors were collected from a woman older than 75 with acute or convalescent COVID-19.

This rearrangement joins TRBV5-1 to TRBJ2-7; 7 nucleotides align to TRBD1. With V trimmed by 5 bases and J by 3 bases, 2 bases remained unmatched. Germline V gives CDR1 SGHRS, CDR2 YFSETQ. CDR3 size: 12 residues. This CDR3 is CASRGDSYEQYF. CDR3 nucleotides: TGCGCCAGCAGGGGGGACAGCTACGAGCAGTACTTC.

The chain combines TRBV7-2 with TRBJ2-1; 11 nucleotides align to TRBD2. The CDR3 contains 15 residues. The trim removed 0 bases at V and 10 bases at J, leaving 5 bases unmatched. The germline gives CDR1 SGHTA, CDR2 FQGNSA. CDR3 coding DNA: TGTGCCAGCAGCTTAGCTAGCGGGGGGGTGCTGGAGCAGTTCTTC. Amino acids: CASSLASGGVLEQFF.

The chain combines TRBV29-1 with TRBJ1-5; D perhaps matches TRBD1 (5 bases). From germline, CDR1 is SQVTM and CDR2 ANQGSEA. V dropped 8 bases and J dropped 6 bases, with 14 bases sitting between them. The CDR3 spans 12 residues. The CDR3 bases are TGCAGCCTGGTGGCGGGGGGTCAGCCCCAGCATTTT. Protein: CSLVAGGQPQHF.

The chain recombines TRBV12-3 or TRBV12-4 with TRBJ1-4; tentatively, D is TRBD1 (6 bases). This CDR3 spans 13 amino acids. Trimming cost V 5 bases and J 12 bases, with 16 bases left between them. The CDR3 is CASSRSDSQELFF. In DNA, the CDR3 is TGTGCCAGCAGTCGTTCGGACAGCCAGGAACTGTTTTTT.

The CDR3 DNA reads TGTGCCACCAGCGGACTAGCCTACAATGAGCAGTTCTTC. This translates into CATSGLAYNEQFF. The chain links TRBV15 to TRBJ2-1, with 7 bases lining up with TRBD2. Germline assignment: CDR1 LNHNV and CDR2 YYDKDF (reference sequence). Unmatched junction bases numbered 0, after V lost 5 bases and J lost 2 bases. CDR3 size: 13 residues.

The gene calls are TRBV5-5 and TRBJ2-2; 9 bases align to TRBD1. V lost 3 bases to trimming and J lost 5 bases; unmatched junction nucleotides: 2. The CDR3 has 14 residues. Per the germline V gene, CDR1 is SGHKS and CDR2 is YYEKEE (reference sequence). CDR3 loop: CASSWGTGTGELFF. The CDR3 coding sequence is TGTGCCAGCAGCTGGGGGACAGGGACCGGGGAGCTGTTTTTT.

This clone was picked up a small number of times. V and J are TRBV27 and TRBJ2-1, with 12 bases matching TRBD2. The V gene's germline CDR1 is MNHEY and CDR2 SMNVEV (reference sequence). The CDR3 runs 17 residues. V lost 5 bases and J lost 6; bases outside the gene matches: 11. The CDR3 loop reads CASSPRLAGDLSNEQFF. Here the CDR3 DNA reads TGTGCCAGCAGTCCCCGACTAGCGGGGGATCTAAGCAATGAGCAGTTCTTC.

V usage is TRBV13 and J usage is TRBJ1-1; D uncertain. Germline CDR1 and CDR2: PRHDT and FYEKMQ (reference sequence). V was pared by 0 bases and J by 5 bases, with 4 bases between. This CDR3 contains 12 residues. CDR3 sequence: CASSLGETEAFF. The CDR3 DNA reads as TGTGCCAGCAGCTTAGGAGAGACTGAAGCTTTCTTT.